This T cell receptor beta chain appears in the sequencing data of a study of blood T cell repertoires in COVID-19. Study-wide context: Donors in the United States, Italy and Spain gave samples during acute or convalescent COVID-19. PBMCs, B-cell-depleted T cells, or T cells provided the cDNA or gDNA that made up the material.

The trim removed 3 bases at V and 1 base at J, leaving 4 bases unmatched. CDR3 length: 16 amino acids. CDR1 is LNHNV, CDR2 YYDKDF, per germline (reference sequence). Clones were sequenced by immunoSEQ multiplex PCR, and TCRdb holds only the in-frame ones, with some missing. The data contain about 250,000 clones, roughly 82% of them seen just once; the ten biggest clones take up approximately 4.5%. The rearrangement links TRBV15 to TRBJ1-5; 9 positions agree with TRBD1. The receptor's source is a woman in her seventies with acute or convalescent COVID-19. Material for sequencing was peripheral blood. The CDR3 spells CATSRGGQGSNQPQHF. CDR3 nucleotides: TGTGCCACCAGCAGGGGAGGACAGGGGAGCAATCAGCCCCAGCATTTT.